This entry is about one T cell receptor beta chain. The antigen is undetermined. This sample was taken from a study of vaccination and CD4 T cells after COVID-19. The ends were cut back, 7 bases at V and 2 bases at J, with 14 bases in the middle. The length of the CDR3 is 14 residues. The V gene's germline CDR1 is SNHLY and CDR2 FYNNEI. The Oncomine TCR Beta short-read assay generated sequence data from the DNA of cultured CD4+ T cells. TCRdb re-called the PCR reads with MiXCR, one entry per CDR3 protein. The sample has 14,000 or so distinct CDR3 sequences, about 56% seen once. Treatment in this sample: roughly 11-day PBMC culture with coronavirus spike peptide pools or control peptides (ViraFEST assay).

The V call is TRBV2, the J call TRBJ1-2; D possibly corresponds to TRBD1 (6 bases). The starting material was CD4+ T cells from blood, cultured in vitro, obtained before SARS-CoV-2 vaccination. This receptor was obtained from a human donor who had recovered from COVID-19. DNA of the CDR3: TGTGCCAGCATCGGACAGAAACAGAACTATGGCTACACCTTC. Translation: CASIGQKQNYGYTF.